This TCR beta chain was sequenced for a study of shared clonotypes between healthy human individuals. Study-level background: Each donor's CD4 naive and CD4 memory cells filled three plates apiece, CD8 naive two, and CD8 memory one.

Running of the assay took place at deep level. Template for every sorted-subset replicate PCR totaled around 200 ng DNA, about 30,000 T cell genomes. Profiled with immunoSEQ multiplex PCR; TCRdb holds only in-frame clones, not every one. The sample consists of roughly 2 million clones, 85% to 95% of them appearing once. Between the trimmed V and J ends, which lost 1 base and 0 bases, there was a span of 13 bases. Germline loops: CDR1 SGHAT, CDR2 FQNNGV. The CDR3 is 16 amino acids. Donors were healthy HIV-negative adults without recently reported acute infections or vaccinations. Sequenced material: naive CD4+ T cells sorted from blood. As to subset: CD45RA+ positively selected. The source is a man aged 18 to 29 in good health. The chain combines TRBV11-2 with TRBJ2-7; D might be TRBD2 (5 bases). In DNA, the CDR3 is TGTGCCAGCAGCTTAGCTAGGACTCCCAGCTCCTACGAGCAGTACTTC. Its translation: CASSLARTPSSYEQYF. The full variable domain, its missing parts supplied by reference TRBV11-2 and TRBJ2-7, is EAGVAQSPRYKIIEKRQSVAFWCNPISGHATLYWYQQILGQGPKLLIQFQNNGVVDDSQLPKDRFSAERLKGVDSTLKIQPAKLEDSAVYLCASSLARTPSSYEQYFGPGTRLTVT.